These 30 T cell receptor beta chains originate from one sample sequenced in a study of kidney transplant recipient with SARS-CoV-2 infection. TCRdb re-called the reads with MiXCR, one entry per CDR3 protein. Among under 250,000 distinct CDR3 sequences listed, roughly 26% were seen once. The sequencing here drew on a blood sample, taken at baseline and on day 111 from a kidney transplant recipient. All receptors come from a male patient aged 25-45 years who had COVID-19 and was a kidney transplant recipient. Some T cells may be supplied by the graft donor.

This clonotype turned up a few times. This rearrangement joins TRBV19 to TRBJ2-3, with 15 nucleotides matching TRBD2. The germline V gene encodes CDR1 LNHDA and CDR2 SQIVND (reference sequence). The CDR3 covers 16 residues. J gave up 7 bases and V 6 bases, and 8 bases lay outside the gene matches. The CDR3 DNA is TGTGCCAGTAGCCTCAGGACTAGCGGGGGGGACAATACGCAGTATTTT. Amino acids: CASSLRTSGGDNTQYF.

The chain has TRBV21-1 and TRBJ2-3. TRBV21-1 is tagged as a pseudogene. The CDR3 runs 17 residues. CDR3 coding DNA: TGTGCCAGCAGGGTAGCAGTAGCTACAGTCATGCAAGATACGCAGTATTTT. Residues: CASRVAVATVMQDTQYF.

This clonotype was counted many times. The CDR3 region is CASSRKAASSYEQYF. The CDR3 region has the DNA TGTGCCAGTAGTCGGAAGGCGGCAAGCTCCTACGAGCAGTACTTC. The chain is built from TRBV19 and TRBJ2-7; no definite D call. V dropped 5 bases and J dropped 0 bases, with 14 bases sitting between them. This CDR3 is built from 15 residues. Germline V gene data show CDR1 as LNHDA and CDR2 as SQIVND (reference sequence).

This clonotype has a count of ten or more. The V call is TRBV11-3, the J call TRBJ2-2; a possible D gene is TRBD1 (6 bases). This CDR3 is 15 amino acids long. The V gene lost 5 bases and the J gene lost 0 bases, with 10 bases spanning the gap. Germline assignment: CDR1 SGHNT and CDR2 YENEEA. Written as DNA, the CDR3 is TGTGCCAGCAGCCACAGGGAGACGAACACCGGGGAGCTGTTTTTT. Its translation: CASSHRETNTGELFF.

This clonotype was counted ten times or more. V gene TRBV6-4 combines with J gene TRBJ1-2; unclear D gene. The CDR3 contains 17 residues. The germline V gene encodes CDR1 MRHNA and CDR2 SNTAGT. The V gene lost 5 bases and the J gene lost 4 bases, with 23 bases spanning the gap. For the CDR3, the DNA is TGTGCCAGCAGTCCGTGGCACTCACACGGAAAGACCTATGGCTACACCTTC. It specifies CASSPWHSHGKTYGYTF.

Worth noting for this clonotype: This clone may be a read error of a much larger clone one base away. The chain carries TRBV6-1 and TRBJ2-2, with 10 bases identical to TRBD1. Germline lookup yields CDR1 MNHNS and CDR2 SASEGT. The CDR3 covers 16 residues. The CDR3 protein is CASSEGTGANTGEPFF. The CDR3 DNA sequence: TGTGCCAGCAGTGAGGGGACAGGGGCGAACACCGGGGAGCCGTTTTTT.

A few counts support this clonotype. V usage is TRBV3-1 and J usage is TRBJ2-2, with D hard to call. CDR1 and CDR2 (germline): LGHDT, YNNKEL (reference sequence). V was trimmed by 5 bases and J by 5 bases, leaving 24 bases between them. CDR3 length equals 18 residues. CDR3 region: CASSILCPISGLTGELFF. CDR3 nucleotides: TGTGCCAGCAGCATATTATGTCCCATTTCAGGCTTGACCGGGGAGCTGTTTTTT.

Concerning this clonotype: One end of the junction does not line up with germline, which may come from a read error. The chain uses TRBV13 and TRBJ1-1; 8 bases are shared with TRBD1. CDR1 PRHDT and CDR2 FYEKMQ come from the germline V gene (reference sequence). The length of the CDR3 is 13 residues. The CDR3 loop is CASIDRGRTGAFF. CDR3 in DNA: TGTGCCAGCATCGACAGGGGAAGGACTGGAGCTTTCTTT.

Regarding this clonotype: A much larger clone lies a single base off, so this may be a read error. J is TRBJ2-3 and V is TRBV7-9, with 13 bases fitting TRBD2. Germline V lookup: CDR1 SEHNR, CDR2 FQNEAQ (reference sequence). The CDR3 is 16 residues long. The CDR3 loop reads CANSSGLAGHTDTQYF. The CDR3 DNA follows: TGTGCCAACAGCTCGGGACTAGCGGGACACACAGATACGCAGTATTTT.

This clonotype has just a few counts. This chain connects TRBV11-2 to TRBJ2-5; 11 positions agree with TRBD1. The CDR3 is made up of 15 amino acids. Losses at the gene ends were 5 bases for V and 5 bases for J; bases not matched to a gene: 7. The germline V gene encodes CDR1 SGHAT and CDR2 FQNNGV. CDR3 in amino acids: CASSQRTGGWETQYF. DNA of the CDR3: TGTGCCAGCAGCCAAAGGACAGGGGGCTGGGAGACCCAGTACTTC.

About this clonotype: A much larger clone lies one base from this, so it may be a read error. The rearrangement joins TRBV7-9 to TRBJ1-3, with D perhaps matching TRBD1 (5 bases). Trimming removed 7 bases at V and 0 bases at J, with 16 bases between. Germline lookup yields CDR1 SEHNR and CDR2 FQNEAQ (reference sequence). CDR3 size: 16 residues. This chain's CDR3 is CASTPGRGYSGNTIYF. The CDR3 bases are TGTGCCAGCACCCCGGGGAGGGGATACTCTGGAAACACCATATATTTT.

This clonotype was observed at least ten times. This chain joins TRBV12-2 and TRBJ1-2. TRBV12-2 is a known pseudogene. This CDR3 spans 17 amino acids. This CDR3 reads CASRTWTTPRKTYGYTF. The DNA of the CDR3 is TGTGCAAGTCGCACATGGACGACTCCACGAAAGACCTATGGCTACACCTTC.

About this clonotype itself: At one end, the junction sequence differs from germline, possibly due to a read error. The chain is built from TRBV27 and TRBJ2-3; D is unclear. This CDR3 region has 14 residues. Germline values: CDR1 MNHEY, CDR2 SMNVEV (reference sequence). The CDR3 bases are TGTGCCGGCAGTTTATCGGCTAGTGCAGGTACGCAGTATTTT. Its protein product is CAGSLSASAGTQYF.

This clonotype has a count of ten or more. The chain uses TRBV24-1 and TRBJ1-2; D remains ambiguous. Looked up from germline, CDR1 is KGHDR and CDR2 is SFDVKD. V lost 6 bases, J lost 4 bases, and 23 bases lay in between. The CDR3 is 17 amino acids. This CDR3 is CATSTPSSTRKTYGYTF. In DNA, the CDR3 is TGTGCCACCAGTACGCCCTCTAGTACCAGAAAGACCTATGGCTACACCTTC.

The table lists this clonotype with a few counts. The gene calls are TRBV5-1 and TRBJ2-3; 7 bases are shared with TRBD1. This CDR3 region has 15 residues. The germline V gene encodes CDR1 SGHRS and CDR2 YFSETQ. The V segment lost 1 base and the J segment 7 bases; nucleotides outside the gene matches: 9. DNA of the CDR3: TGCGCCAGCAGCTTGAGTGACAGGGTTTCTAATACGCAGTATTTT. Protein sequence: CASSLSDRVSNTQYF. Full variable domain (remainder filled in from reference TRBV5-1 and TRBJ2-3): KAGVTQTPRYLIKTRGQQVTLSCSPISGHRSVSWYQQTPGQGLQFLFEYFSETQRNKGNFPGRFSGRQFSNSRSEMNVSTLELGDSALYLCASSLSDRVSNTQYFGPGTRLTVL.

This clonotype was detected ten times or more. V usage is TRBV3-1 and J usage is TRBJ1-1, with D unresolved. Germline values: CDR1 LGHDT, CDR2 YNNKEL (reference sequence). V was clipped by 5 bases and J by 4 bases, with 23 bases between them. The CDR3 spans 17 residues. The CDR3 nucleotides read TGTGCCAGCAGCGTAGCCCATCCCATTTCAATTCGCACTGAAGCTTTCTTT. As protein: CASSVAHPISIRTEAFF.

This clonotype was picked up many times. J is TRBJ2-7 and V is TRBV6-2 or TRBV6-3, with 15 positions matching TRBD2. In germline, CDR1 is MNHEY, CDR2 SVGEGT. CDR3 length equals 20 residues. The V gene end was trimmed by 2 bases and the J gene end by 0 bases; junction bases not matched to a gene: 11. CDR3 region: CASSYASPGLAGGSSYEQYF. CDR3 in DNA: TGTGCCAGCAGTTACGCTTCTCCGGGACTAGCGGGAGGAAGCTCCTACGAGCAGTACTTC.

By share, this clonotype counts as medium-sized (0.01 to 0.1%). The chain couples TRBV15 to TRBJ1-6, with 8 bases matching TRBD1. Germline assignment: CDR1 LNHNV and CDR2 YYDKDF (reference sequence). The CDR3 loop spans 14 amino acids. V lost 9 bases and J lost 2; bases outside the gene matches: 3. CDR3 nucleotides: TGTGCCACTAAACAGGGGGCCTATAATTCACCCCTCCACTTT. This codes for CATKQGAYNSPLHF.

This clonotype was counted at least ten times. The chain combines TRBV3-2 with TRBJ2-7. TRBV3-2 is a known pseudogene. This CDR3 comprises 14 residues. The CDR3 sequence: CASSHDGVTYEQYF. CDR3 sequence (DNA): TGTGCCAGCAGCCACGACGGAGTAACCTACGAGCAGTACTTC.

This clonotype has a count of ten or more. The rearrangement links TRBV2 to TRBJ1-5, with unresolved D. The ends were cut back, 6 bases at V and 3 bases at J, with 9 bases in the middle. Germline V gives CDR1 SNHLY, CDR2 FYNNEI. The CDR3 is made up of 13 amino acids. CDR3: CASRWGPNQPQHF. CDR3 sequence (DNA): TGTGCCAGCAGGTGGGGTCCCAATCAGCCCCAGCATTTT.

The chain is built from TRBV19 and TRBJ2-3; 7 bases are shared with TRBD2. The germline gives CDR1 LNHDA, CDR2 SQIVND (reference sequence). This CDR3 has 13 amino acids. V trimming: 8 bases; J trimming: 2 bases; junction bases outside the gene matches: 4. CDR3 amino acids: CASGLAATDTQYF. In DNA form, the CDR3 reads TGTGCCAGTGGCCTAGCGGCCACAGATACGCAGTATTTT.

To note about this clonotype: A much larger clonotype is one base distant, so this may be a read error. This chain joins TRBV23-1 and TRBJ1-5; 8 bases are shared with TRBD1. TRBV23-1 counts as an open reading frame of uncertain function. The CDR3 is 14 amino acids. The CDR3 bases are TGCGACAGCAGTCTACCAGGGGGCTTGAAGCCCCAGCATTTT. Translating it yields CDSSLPGGLKPQHF.

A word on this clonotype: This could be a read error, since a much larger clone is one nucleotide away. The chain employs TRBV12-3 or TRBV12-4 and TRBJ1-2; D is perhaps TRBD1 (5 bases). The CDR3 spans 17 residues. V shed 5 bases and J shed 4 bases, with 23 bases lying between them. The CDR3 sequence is CASSPIDSFRKTYGYTF. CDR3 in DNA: TGTGCCAGCAGTCCAATAGACAGCTTCCGAAAGACCTATGGCTACACCTTC.

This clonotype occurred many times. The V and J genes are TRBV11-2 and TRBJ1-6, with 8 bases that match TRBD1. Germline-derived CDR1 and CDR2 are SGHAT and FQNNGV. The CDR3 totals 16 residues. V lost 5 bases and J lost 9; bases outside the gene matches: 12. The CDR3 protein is CASSPHRGQVFSPLHF. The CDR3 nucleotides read TGTGCCAGCAGCCCCCATCGGGGACAGGTCTTTTCACCCCTCCACTTT.

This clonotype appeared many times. CDR3 residues: CASSLAAGALYEQYF. As DNA, the CDR3 is TGTGCCAGCAGCTTAGCGGCAGGAGCCCTCTACGAGCAGTACTTC. The J gene is TRBJ2-7, the V gene TRBV7-2; no definite D call. This CDR3 region has 15 residues. The V gene lost 0 bases and the J gene lost 3 bases, with 12 bases spanning the gap. Germline V gene sequence: CDR1 SGHTA, CDR2 FQGNSA. Filled out from reference TRBV7-2 and TRBJ2-7, the complete variable domain reads GAGVSQSPSNKVTEKGKDVELRCDPISGHTALYWYRQSLGQGLEFLIYFQGNSAPDKSGLPSDRFSAERTGGSVSTLTIQRTQQEDSAVYLCASSLAAGALYEQYFGPGTRLTVT.

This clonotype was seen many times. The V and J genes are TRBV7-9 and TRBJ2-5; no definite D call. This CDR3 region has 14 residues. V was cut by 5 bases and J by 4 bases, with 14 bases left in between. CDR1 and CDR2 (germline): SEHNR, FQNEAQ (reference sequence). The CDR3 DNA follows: TGTGCCAGCAGCATCAGAGCCCCCCGAGAGACCCAGTACTTC. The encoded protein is CASSIRAPRETQYF.

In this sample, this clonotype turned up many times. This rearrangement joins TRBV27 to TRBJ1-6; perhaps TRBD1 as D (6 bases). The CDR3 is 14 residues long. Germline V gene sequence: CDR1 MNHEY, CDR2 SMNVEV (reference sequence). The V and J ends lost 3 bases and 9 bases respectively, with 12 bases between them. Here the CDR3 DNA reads TGTGCCAGCAGTTTTCAACAGGGCAGTTCACCCCTCCACTTT. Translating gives CASSFQQGSSPLHF.

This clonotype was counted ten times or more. In DNA form, the CDR3 reads TGCGCCAGCAGCCATCATAGAGGACGTCGAAAGACCTATGGCTACACCTTC. Translated, it gives CASSHHRGRRKTYGYTF. This sequence joins TRBV4-3 and TRBJ1-2, with D unclear. The CDR3 has 17 amino acids. CDR1 is LGHNA, CDR2 YSLEER, per germline. The V gene lost 3 bases and the J gene lost 4 bases, with 21 bases spanning the gap.

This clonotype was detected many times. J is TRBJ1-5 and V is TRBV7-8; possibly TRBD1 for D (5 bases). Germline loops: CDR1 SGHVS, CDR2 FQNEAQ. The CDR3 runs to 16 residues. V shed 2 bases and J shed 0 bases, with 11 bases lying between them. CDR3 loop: CASSLIGGNSNQPQHF. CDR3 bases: TGTGCCAGCAGCTTAATTGGGGGAAATAGCAATCAGCCCCAGCATTTT.

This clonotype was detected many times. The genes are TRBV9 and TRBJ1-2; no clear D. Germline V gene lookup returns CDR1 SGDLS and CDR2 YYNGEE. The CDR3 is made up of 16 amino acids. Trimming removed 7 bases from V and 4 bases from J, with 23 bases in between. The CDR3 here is CASLSMYSRKTYGYTF. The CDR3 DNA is TGTGCCAGCCTGAGCATGTACTCAAGAAAGACCTATGGCTACACCTTC.